Shown below are 16 T cell receptor beta chains from a single sample sequenced in a study of T cell responses to AZD1222 COVID-19 vaccine. Repertoires were generated with immunoSEQ multiplex PCR, while TCRdb's copy carries only in-frame clones and drops some. The sample includes under 150,000 clones, roughly 91% seen only once; the top ten take about 1.9%. The sample consisted of peripheral blood, taken 28 days after the second AZD1222 dose. All receptors derive from an adult who received the AZD1222 COVID-19 vaccine.

The CDR3 sequence is CASSLLAGRSGANVLTF. The CDR3 coding sequence is TGTGCCAGCAGCTTACTAGCGGGGCGCTCTGGGGCCAACGTCCTGACTTTC. The V and J genes are TRBV7-6 and TRBJ2-6, with TRBD2 matching over 9 bases. The CDR3 sequence is 17 residues long. The germline V gene has CDR1 SGHVS and CDR2 FNYEAQ. V was pared by 2 bases and J by 0 bases, with 2 bases of the junction left unmatched. Full variable domain (rest looked up from reference TRBV7-6 and TRBJ2-6): GAGVSQSPRYKVTKRGQDVALRCDPISGHVSLYWYRQALGQGPEFLTYFNYEAQQDKSGLPNDRFSAERPEGSISTLTIQRTEQRDSAMYRCASSLLAGRSGANVLTFGAGSRLTVL.

V and J are TRBV9 and TRBJ2-3, with 11 bases identical to TRBD2. V shed 3 bases and J 4 bases; nucleotides not matched to a gene: 4. The CDR3 is 15 residues long. Germline assignment: CDR1 SGDLS and CDR2 YYNGEE. CDR3 nucleotides: TGTGCCAGCAGCGAGGGGGGACTAGCGGCAGATACGCAGTATTTT. Protein product: CASSEGGLAADTQYF.

This chain connects TRBV6-6 to TRBJ1-2; no clear D gene. Per the germline V gene, CDR1 is MNHNY and CDR2 is SVGAGI (reference sequence). Deletions cut 0 bases from V and 8 bases from J, with 13 bases between. The CDR3 runs 14 residues. CDR3 loop: CASSYSVYREGYTF. CDR3 coding DNA: TGTGCCAGCAGTTACTCTGTATATAGGGAGGGCTACACCTTC.

J is TRBJ2-5 and V is TRBV6-5, with D perhaps TRBD2 (6 bases). The CDR3 is made up of 13 amino acids. Germline V CDR1 and CDR2: MNHEY, SVGAGI. Trimming took off 6 bases at V and 7 bases at J, with 15 bases between the two ends. The CDR3 coding sequence is TGTGCCAGCAGCCGTCCCGGAGCGGGGACCCAGTACTTC. Amino acids: CASSRPGAGTQYF.

This clone occurred many times. The chain carries TRBV5-1 and TRBJ2-1; weak D call: TRBD1 (5 bases). The germline V gene has CDR1 SGHRS and CDR2 YFSETQ. Trimming pared 0 bases from V and 7 bases from J, leaving 11 bases between. CDR3 size: 14 residues. CDR3 sequence: CASSLASGLNEQFF. The CDR3 nucleotides read TGCGCCAGCAGCTTGGCGTCAGGGTTGAATGAGCAGTTCTTC.

This clone was observed a single time. The CDR3, as DNA: TGCAGCGTTCGACGGAACACTGAAGCTTTCTTT. The encoded protein is CSVRRNTEAFF. The chain links TRBV29-1 to TRBJ1-1; no reliable D call. The germline CDR1 and CDR2 sequences are SQVTM and ANQGSEA. V lost 5 bases, J lost 1 base, and 5 bases lay in between. The CDR3 covers 11 residues.

The CDR3 protein is CASSQSRTEAFF. DNA for the CDR3: TGTGCCAGCAGCCAATCCCGCACTGAAGCTTTCTTT. The gene calls are TRBV3-1 (or the pseudogene TRBV3-2) and TRBJ1-1; D is undetermined. With 2 bases removed from V and 4 bases from J, the gap between germline ends came to 5 bases. Germline V CDR1 and CDR2: LGHDT, YNNKEL (reference sequence). This CDR3 has 12 residues.

The V call is TRBV6-5, the J call TRBJ1-2; possibly TRBD1 for D (6 bases). The CDR3 is made up of 14 amino acids. The V and J ends lost 8 bases and 1 base respectively, with 14 bases between them. Germline V gene lookup returns CDR1 MNHEY and CDR2 SVGAGI. The DNA for the CDR3 is TGTGCCAGCTCTCTGGGGGCATTTAACTATGGCTACACCTTC. Amino acids: CASSLGAFNYGYTF.

This chain connects TRBV6-5 to TRBJ1-4, with D tentatively TRBD1 (6 bases). The CDR3 is 13 amino acids. Germline CDR1 MNHEY, CDR2 SVGAGI. V lost 8 bases and J lost 7, with 14 bases in between. CDR3 nucleotide sequence: TGTGCCAGCGGTTCGGGGGGCAGTGAAAAACTGTTTTTT. This codes for CASGSGGSEKLFF.

The chain couples TRBV11-1 to TRBJ2-7; D may be TRBD2 (6 bases). Germline-derived CDR1 and CDR2 are SGHAT and FQDESV (reference sequence). The CDR3 has 12 amino acids. Trimming took off 2 bases at V and 7 bases at J, with 9 bases between the two ends. CDR3: CASSLRGYEQYF. The CDR3 DNA reads as TGTGCCAGCAGCTTACGGGGGTATGAGCAGTACTTC.

The table lists this clone with a count of one. This rearrangement joins TRBV30 to TRBJ1-2, with D unclear. This CDR3 region has 12 residues. Germline CDR1 is GTSNPN and CDR2 is SVGIG (reference sequence). V was pared by 4 bases and J by 2 bases, with 8 bases between. The CDR3 DNA reads TGTGCCTGGACAGGACGAAACTATGGCTACACCTTC. This encodes CAWTGRNYGYTF.

This clone appeared a few times. The chain joins TRBV4-2 to TRBJ2-7, with 7 bases fitting TRBD2. Germline V gene lookup returns CDR1 LGHNA and CDR2 YNFKEQ. Germline trimming cut 0 bases from V and 2 bases from J; bases unmatched to any gene: 7. The CDR3 consists of 16 residues. CDR3 bases: TGTGCCAGCAGCCAAGAGGCTAGCGGACTTACCTACGAGCAGTACTTC. It encodes CASSQEASGLTYEQYF.

The genes are TRBV6-5 and TRBJ1-1; TRBD1 aligns across 8 bases. Germline V lookup: CDR1 MNHEY, CDR2 SVGAGI. The CDR3 has 15 residues. The V and J ends lost 2 bases and 5 bases, in that order; junction bases with no gene match: 7. CDR3 sequence reads: CASSYETGVETEAFF. DNA of the CDR3: TGTGCCAGCAGTTACGAGACAGGGGTGGAGACTGAAGCTTTCTTT.

The chain carries TRBV5-1 and TRBJ2-3; D call uncertain. The germline CDR1 and CDR2 sequences are SGHRS and YFSETQ. V lost 4 bases and J lost 0, with 15 bases in between. CDR3 size: 16 residues. The CDR3 nucleotides are TGCGCCAGCAGCGCTACTCCGGGCCTGAGCACAGATACGCAGTATTTT. It codes for CASSATPGLSTDTQYF.

The gene calls are TRBV2 and TRBJ2-5; TRBD2 agrees at 7 bases. The CDR3 is made up of 13 amino acids. Germline assignment: CDR1 SNHLY and CDR2 FYNNEI. V was clipped by 4 bases and J by 11 bases; unmatched bases: 10. The CDR3 loop is CASSGNLAELQYF. CDR3 coding DNA: TGTGCCAGCAGTGGCAACCTAGCGGAGTTACAGTACTTC.

This clone was seen a single time. This chain joins TRBV19 and TRBJ1-1, with D possibly being TRBD1 (5 bases). V lost 1 base and J 0 bases, leaving 12 bases between the germline ends. Germline V CDR1 and CDR2: LNHDA, SQIVND (reference sequence). The CDR3 is 16 residues long. CDR3 DNA: TGTGCCAGTAGTATAGCTAGGGGCCGGATGAACACTGAAGCTTTCTTT. Protein sequence: CASSIARGRMNTEAFF.